Here is one TCR beta chain with its context. This sample is drawn from a study of blood T cell repertoires in COVID-19. Measured with immunoSEQ multiplex PCR; TCRdb has only the in-frame clones, and not every one. The sample carries 200,000 to 250,000 clones, around 80% recorded once. This CDR3 spans 14 amino acids. The rearrangement joins TRBV21-1 to TRBJ2-7; the table assigns TRBD2, which was not confirmed against the DNA. TRBV21-1 is a recognized pseudogene. The sequenced material came from peripheral blood. This clonotype was obtained from a woman in her sixties or seventies with acute or convalescent COVID-19. The chain's CDR3 is CASSAQRGAGEQYF. CDR3 nucleotide sequence: TGTGCCAGCAGCGCCCAACGGGGGGCGGGCGAGCAGTACTTC.